The rows below give T cell receptor beta chains drawn from one sample of a study of blood T cell repertoires in COVID-19. Only in-frame clones appear in the TCRdb table, and some are missing; sequencing was by immunoSEQ multiplex PCR. This sample carries around 69,000 clones, more than 70% of them seen once, and the ten largest clones take more than 8%. Sequencing was done on a sample of peripheral blood. These receptors originate from a man aged 50 to 59 with active COVID-19. The CDR3 runs from the conserved cysteine through the conserved F or W. Each record gives: CDR3 length, clone size, V gene, J gene, D gene, CDR3 DNA, CDR3 protein. D genes are given only for firm matches. A row's size may be missing; if present it is once, few, many or a size class.

11,NA,TRBV12-3/TRBV12-4,TRBJ1-2,NA,TGTGCCCAAAGAGGGAGAGGAGGCTACACCTTC,CAQRGRGGYTF
15,once,TRBV30,TRBJ1-1,NA,TGTGCCTGGAGTGAAGGGACACATATGAACACTGAAGCTTTCTTT,CAWSEGTHMNTEAFF
13,NA,TRBV24-1,TRBJ1-4,NA,TGTGCCACCAGTGAAAAGCCTTGGGAAAAACTGTTTTTT,CATSEKPWEKLFF
14,NA,TRBV2,TRBJ2-5,NA,TGTGCCAGCAGTATACAGGGCATGTTAGAGACCCAGTACTTC,CASSIQGMLETQYF
14,once,TRBV7-2,TRBJ1-1,NA,TGTGCCAGCAGAGCGCGATTCGGGGACACTGAAGCTTTCTTT,CASRARFGDTEAFF
12,NA,TRBV2,TRBJ2-7,NA,TGTGCCAGCAGTGAAGTCAGGGGCGAGCAGTACTTC,CASSEVRGEQYF
14,NA,TRBV10-3,TRBJ1-1,TRBD1,TGTGCCATCCAACAGAGGAGGGGGCGGGATGAAGCTTTCTTT,CAIQQRRGRDEAFF
12,once,TRBV5-1,TRBJ2-1,NA,TGCGCCTCACAAGGACTGGGCGAAGAGCAGTTCTTC,CASQGLGEEQFF
10,NA,TRBV19,TRBJ1-2,NA,TGTGCCAGTAGTATGGGCTACTACACCTTC,CASSMGYYTF
17,NA,TRBV5-1,TRBJ2-3,TRBD2,TGCGCCAGCAGCTTGGCCAGCGGCGGGAGTGGCGCAGATACGCAGTATTTT,CASSLASGGSGADTQYF
13,NA,TRBV12-3/TRBV12-4,TRBJ2-5,TRBD1,TGTGCCAGCAGACAGGGGCGCGGGGAGACCCAGTACTTC,CASRQGRGETQYF
17,NA,TRBV7-8,TRBJ2-2,TRBD2,TGTGCCAGCAGCCTCGGACTAGCGGGAGGCGGTGTCGGGGAGCTGTTTTTT,CASSLGLAGGGVGELFF
15,NA,TRBV6-5,TRBJ1-1,NA,TGTGCCAGCAGGCACGGCGGGGGGGCAAACACTGAAGCTTTCTTT,CASRHGGGANTEAFF
12,NA,TRBV7-2,TRBJ2-1,NA,TGTGCCAGCAGCTTAGTTGGCATTGAGCAGTTCTTC,CASSLVGIEQFF
13,NA,TRBV7-2,TRBJ2-3,NA,TGTGCCAGCAGCTTGGGGCCTTCAGATACGCAGTATTTT,CASSLGPSDTQYF
18,NA,TRBV7-6,TRBJ2-3,TRBD2,TGTGCCAGCAGCTTAAGAGGACTAGCAGAGGCTAGCACAGATACGCAGTATTTT,CASSLRGLAEASTDTQYF
16,NA,TRBV5-1,TRBJ2-2,TRBD2,TGCGCCAGCAGCCCTCTTGCGGGGGCGAACACCGGGGAGCTGTTTTTT,CASSPLAGANTGELFF
15,few,TRBV7-9,TRBJ1-6,NA,TGTGCCAGCACCAATCTAGAACCCTATAATTCACCCCTCCACTTT,CASTNLEPYNSPLHF
16,NA,TRBV7-2,TRBJ2-1,NA,TGTGCCAGTAACAGACGGCGGGGAAACTCCTACAATGAGCAGTTCTTC,CASNRRRGNSYNEQFF
16,few,TRBV7-4,TRBJ1-3,NA,TGTGCCAGCAGCACCGCGGGGGGGTCCCCCGGAAACACCATATATTTT,CASSTAGGSPGNTIYF
13,once,TRBV7-2,TRBJ1-1,NA,TGTGCCAGCAGCTTAGGAGGGGGCACTGAAGCTTTCTTT,CASSLGGGTEAFF
14,once,TRBV5-5,TRBJ2-3,TRBD2,TGTGCCAGCAGCAGGACTAGCGGCACAGATACGCAGTATTTT,CASSRTSGTDTQYF
15,NA,TRBV5-1,TRBJ1-1,NA,TGCGCCAGCAGCCAGTCCGGCAGGCCGAACACTGAAGCTTTCTTT,CASSQSGRPNTEAFF
14,NA,TRBV6-5,TRBJ2-2,NA,TGTGCCAGCAGTTACGCGGGATACACCGGGGAGCTGTTTTTT,CASSYAGYTGELFF
13,few,TRBV10-2,TRBJ1-1,NA,TGCGCCAGCAGTGAGTCCAGGGGCACTGAAGCTTTCTTT,CASSESRGTEAFF
14,once,TRBV5-4,TRBJ2-3,TRBD1,TGTGCCAGCAGCCTCCCACAGGGGACAGATACGCAGTATTTT,CASSLPQGTDTQYF
15,NA,TRBV5-1,TRBJ2-7,NA,TGCGCCAGCAGCCTTGGGGGCCGCCCGAGGGACGAGCAGTACTTC,CASSLGGRPRDEQYF
14,NA,TRBV6-5,TRBJ1-3,NA,TGTGCCAGCAGTCCTAGGTTACGTGGAAACACCATATATTTT,CASSPRLRGNTIYF
12,once,TRBV2,TRBJ1-2,NA,TGTGCCAGCAGTGAACAGTCCTATGGCTACACCTTC,CASSEQSYGYTF
15,NA,TRBV5-6,TRBJ2-7,TRBD1,TGTGCCAGCAGCTTCCTCCGGACAGGGTGGGCCGAGCAGTACTTC,CASSFLRTGWAEQYF
14,NA,TRBV7-8,TRBJ1-2,NA,TGTGCCAGCAGCGCCCTAACAGGGAACTATGGCTACACCTTC,CASSALTGNYGYTF
17,NA,TRBV18,TRBJ2-6,NA,TGTGCCAGCTCACCCGGAGAGGGCCTGGCCGGGGCCAACGTCCTGACTTTC,CASSPGEGLAGANVLTF
13,NA,TRBV19,TRBJ1-2,NA,TGTGCCAGTAGTCCCCAGGGCTACTATGGCTACACCTTC,CASSPQGYYGYTF
15,NA,TRBV7-9,TRBJ2-7,TRBD1,TGTGCCAGCAGCTACCCGGGGACAGGTTCCTACGAGCAGTACTTC,CASSYPGTGSYEQYF
16,NA,TRBV12-5,TRBJ2-5,TRBD1,TGTGCTAGTGGCCCTCCCGGGACAGGGCCTCCTGGGACCCAGTACTTC,CASGPPGTGPPGTQYF
14,NA,TRBV18,TRBJ1-1,NA,TGTGCCAGCTCACCCGACAGGATGAACACTGAAGCTTTCTTT,CASSPDRMNTEAFF